A single sample is the source of the 13 T cell receptor beta chains below, sequenced in a study of cytomegalovirus exposure and HLA in healthy donors. This PCR relied on a set of 60 Vbeta primers and 13 Jbeta primers. Sequencing was performed with immunoSEQ multiplex PCR; in TCRdb, only in-frame clones are kept and a portion is missing. The profile shows 150,000 to 250,000 clones, roughly 85% of them singletons. What was sequenced was PBMCs. The source of these receptors is a woman aged 45 to 65 in good health and CMV-seronegative.

This chain connects TRBV28 to TRBJ2-2; weak D call: TRBD2 (5 bases). There are 16 residues in the CDR3. Germline CDR1 reads MDHEN; CDR2 reads SYDVKM. Trimming removed 5 bases from V and 7 bases from J, with 20 bases in between. The CDR3 region is CASSPNSQHRGGELFF. CDR3 DNA sequence: TGTGCCAGCAGTCCAAACAGCCAGCATCGGGGCGGGGAGCTGTTTTTT.

V gene TRBV28 combines with J gene TRBJ2-7, with D perhaps TRBD1 (5 bases). Trimming removed 3 bases from V and 5 bases from J, with 14 bases in between. There are 14 residues in the CDR3. The germline gives CDR1 MDHEN, CDR2 SYDVKM. CDR3 sequence reads: CASSLGPVRNEQYF. CDR3 bases: TGTGCCAGCAGTTTGGGGCCAGTGAGGAACGAGCAGTACTTC.

The chain joins TRBV7-2 to TRBJ2-4; perhaps TRBD1 as D (5 bases). The CDR3 has 14 amino acids. Trimming cost V 6 bases and J 0 bases, with 9 bases left between them. Looked up from germline, CDR1 is SGHTA and CDR2 is FQGNSA. CDR3 protein: CASRQGLAKNIQYF. The CDR3 DNA is TGTGCCAGCAGGCAGGGATTAGCCAAAAACATTCAGTACTTC.

This rearrangement joins TRBV2 to TRBJ1-2, with D uncertain. Germline CDR1 and CDR2: SNHLY and FYNNEI. The V and J ends lost 4 bases and 10 bases respectively, with 10 bases between them. CDR3 length equals 11 residues. CDR3 bases: TGTGCCAGCAGTGGACAACGGATCTACACCTTC. Residues: CASSGQRIYTF. Variable domain in full (rest from reference TRBV2 and TRBJ1-2): EPEVTQTPSHQVTQMGQEVILRCVPISNHLYFYWYRQILGQKVEFLVSFYNNEISEKSEIFDDQFSVERPDGSNFTLKIRSTKLEDSAMYFCASSGQRIYTFGSGTRLTVV.

The chain couples TRBV19 to TRBJ2-1; 7 nucleotides match TRBD1. The CDR3 spans 15 residues. The germline gives CDR1 LNHDA, CDR2 SQIVND (reference sequence). The V and J ends lost 2 bases and 7 bases, in that order; junction bases with no gene match: 8. The CDR3: CASSISRTGSNEQFF. The CDR3 nucleotides read TGTGCCAGTAGTATATCCCGGACAGGCTCGAATGAGCAGTTCTTC.

V is TRBV18 and J is TRBJ2-7, with D possibly matching TRBD2 (6 bases). Trimming stripped 5 bases from V and 3 bases from J, with 17 bases between. The CDR3 is 15 amino acids. The germline V gene has CDR1 KGHSH and CDR2 LQKENI. CDR3 DNA sequence: TGTGCCAGCTCAGCCCCGGGAGATCCTCACTACGAGCAGTACTTC. This sequence encodes CASSAPGDPHYEQYF.

This clone occurred a few times. The V call is TRBV18, the J call TRBJ1-1; D remains unclear. The length of the CDR3 is 15 residues. The V end was cut by 3 bases, the J end by 1 base, with 12 bases between. Germline V gene data show CDR1 as KGHSH and CDR2 as LQKENI. CDR3 sequence (DNA): TGTGCCAGCTCACCCTCAACACGGGGGAACACTGAAGCTTTCTTT. Its protein is CASSPSTRGNTEAFF.

This chain uses TRBV5-4 with TRBJ1-4; tentatively, D is TRBD1 (5 bases). The germline CDR1 and CDR2 sequences are SGHNT and YYREEE (reference sequence). The CDR3 covers 13 residues. Trimming took 5 bases from V and 8 from J, leaving 13 bases between them. The chain's CDR3 is CASSRGTDEKLFF. The DNA of the CDR3 is TGTGCCAGCAGTCGAGGGACTGACGAAAAACTGTTTTTT.

The V gene is TRBV19, the J gene TRBJ2-7, with TRBD2 identical over 8 bases. CDR3 size: 15 residues. After removal of 3 bases from V and 4 bases from J, the junction contained 8 bases not matched to a gene. Germline lookup yields CDR1 LNHDA and CDR2 SQIVND (reference sequence). DNA for the CDR3: TGTGCCAGTAGTATCCAAGCGGGAGTTACGTACGAGCAGTACTTC. It specifies CASSIQAGVTYEQYF.

The rearrangement uses TRBV6-6 and TRBJ2-7; 9 bases fit TRBD2. V shed 7 bases, J shed 2 bases, and the junction held 9 bases outside the gene matches. There are 15 residues in the CDR3. Germline-derived CDR1 and CDR2 are MNHNY and SVGAGI (reference sequence). The CDR3 coding sequence is TGTGCCAGCACCGGTAGGGGCGGGGGGGCCTACGAGCAGTACTTC. It specifies CASTGRGGGAYEQYF.

The chain joins TRBV5-1 to TRBJ2-7; 8 bases line up with TRBD1. The CDR3 has 16 amino acids. Germline V lookup: CDR1 SGHRS, CDR2 YFSETQ. Trimming removed 1 base from V and 1 base from J; junction bases left unmatched: 7. For the CDR3, the DNA is TGCGCCAGCAGCTTGCGAACAGGGGGTACGTCCTACGAGCAGTACTTC. Translating it yields CASSLRTGGTSYEQYF.

The gene calls are TRBV18 and TRBJ2-7; TRBD2 aligns across 8 bases. The CDR3 is 16 amino acids. Germline CDR1 reads KGHSH; CDR2 reads LQKENI. Unmatched junction bases numbered 8, after V lost 0 bases and J lost 4 bases. DNA of the CDR3: TGTGCCAGCTCACCACCGGGTACTAGCGGCATATACGAGCAGTACTTC. It is translated as CASSPPGTSGIYEQYF.

V gene TRBV18 combines with J gene TRBJ1-3; 9 bases line up with TRBD1. The CDR3 covers 16 residues. Germline V gene lookup returns CDR1 KGHSH and CDR2 LQKENI. The ends lost 3 bases at V and 4 bases at J; junction bases unmatched: 7. In nucleotides, the CDR3 is TGTGCCAGCTCACCCCCGGGACAGGGTCGCGGAAACACCATATATTTT. It is translated as CASSPPGQGRGNTIYF.